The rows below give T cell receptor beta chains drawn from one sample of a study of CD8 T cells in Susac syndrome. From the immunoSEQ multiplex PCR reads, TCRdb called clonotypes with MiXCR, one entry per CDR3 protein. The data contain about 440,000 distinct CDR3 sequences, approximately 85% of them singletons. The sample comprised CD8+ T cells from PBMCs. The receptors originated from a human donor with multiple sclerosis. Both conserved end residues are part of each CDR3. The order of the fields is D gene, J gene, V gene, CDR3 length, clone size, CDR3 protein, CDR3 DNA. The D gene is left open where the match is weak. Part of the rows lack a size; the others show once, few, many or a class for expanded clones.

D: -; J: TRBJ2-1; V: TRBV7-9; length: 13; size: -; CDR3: CATVDISYNEQFF; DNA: TGTGCCACCGTGGATATCTCCTACAATGAGCAGTTCTTC
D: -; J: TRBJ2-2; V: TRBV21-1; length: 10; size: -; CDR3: CASSKGELFF; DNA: TGTGCCAGCAGCAAAGGGGAGCTGTTTTTT
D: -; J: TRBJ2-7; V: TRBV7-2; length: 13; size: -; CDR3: CASRLVAGQPQYF; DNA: TGTGCCAGCAGGCTGGTAGCGGGACAGCCGCAGTACTTC
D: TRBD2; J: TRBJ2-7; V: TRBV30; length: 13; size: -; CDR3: CAWSGGRGDEQYF; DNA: TGTGCCTGGAGTGGCGGGAGGGGCGACGAGCAGTACTTC
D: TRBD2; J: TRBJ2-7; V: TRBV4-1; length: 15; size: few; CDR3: CASSPTLAGVYEQYF; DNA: TGCGCCAGCAGCCCCACTTTAGCGGGAGTCTACGAGCAGTACTTC
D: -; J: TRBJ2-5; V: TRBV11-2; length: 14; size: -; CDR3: CASSLQIYQETQYF; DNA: TGTGCCAGCAGCTTACAGATATACCAAGAGACCCAGTACTTC
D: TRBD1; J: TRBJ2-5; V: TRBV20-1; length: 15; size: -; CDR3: CSAPLEFTGGETQYF; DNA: TGCAGTGCTCCCCTTGAGTTTACAGGGGGAGAGACCCAGTACTTC
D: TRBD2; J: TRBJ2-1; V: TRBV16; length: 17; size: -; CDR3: CASSLSPSGEAYNEQFF; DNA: TGTGCCAGCAGCCTCAGTCCTAGCGGGGAGGCCTACAATGAGCAGTTCTTC
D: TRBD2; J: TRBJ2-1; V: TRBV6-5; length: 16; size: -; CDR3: CASSYSLSGSGDEQFF; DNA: TGTGCCAGCAGTTATTCCCTAAGCGGGAGTGGCGATGAGCAGTTCTTC
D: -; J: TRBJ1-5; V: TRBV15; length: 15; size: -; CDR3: CATSIGQYSNQPQHF; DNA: TGTGCCACCAGCATCGGACAATATAGCAATCAGCCCCAGCATTTT
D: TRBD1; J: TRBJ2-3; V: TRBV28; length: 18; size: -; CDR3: CASSPGQIMSFSTDTQYF; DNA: TGTGCCAGCAGCCCGGGACAGATAATGAGTTTTAGCACAGATACGCAGTATTTT
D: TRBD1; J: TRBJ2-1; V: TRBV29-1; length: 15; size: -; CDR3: CSVGERQGAYNEQFF; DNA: TGCAGCGTTGGGGAGAGGCAGGGGGCCTACAATGAGCAGTTCTTC
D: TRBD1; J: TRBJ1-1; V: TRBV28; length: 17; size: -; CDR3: CASSLNRDRGYFTEAFF; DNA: TGTGCCAGCAGTTTGAACCGGGACAGGGGATATTTCACTGAAGCTTTCTTT
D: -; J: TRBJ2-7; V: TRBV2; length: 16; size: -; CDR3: CASSRDRGLASYEQYF; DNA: TGTGCCAGCAGTCGGGACAGGGGACTAGCCTCCTACGAGCAGTACTTC
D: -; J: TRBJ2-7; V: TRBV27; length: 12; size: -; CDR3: CASIAPSYEQYF; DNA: TGTGCCAGCATTGCTCCCTCCTACGAGCAGTACTTC
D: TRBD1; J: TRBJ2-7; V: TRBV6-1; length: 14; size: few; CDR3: CASTSGTGIYEQYF; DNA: TGTGCCAGCACCTCCGGGACAGGGATCTACGAGCAGTACTTC
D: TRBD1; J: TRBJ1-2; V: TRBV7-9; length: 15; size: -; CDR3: CASSLFDSGGYGYTF; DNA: TGTGCCAGCAGCTTATTCGATTCAGGGGGCTATGGCTACACCTTC
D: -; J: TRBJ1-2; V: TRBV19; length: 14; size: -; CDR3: CASSWGVTNYGYTF; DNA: TGTGCCAGTAGCTGGGGGGTGACTAACTATGGCTACACCTTC
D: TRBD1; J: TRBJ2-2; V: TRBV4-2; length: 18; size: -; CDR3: CASSHPTRDRGIGGELFF; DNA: TGTGCCAGCAGCCACCCCACCCGGGACAGGGGAATTGGCGGGGAGCTGTTTTTT
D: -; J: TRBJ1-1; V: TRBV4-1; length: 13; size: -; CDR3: CASSPAYRDEAFF; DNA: TGCGCCAGCAGCCCCGCTTACAGGGATGAAGCTTTCTTT
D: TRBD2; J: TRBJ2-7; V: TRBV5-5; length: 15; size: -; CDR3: CASSGGLAGAYEQYF; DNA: TGTGCCAGCAGCGGCGGACTAGCGGGAGCCTACGAGCAGTACTTC
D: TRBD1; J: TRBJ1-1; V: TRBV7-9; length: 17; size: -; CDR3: CASSGIPRQGMPMGAFF; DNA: TGTGCCAGCAGCGGAATACCGAGACAGGGAATGCCTATGGGAGCTTTCTTT
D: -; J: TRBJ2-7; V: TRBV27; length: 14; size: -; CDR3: CASSLSGISYEQYF; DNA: TGTGCCAGCAGTTTATCCGGTATCTCCTACGAGCAGTACTTC
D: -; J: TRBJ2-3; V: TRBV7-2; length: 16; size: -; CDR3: CASSLVAYSVADTQYF; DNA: TGTGCCAGCAGCTTGGTGGCTTATAGCGTTGCAGATACGCAGTATTTT
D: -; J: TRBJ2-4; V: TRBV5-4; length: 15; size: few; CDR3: CASSDPEGTKNIQYF; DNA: TGTGCCAGCAGCGACCCGGAGGGTACCAAAAACATTCAGTACTTC
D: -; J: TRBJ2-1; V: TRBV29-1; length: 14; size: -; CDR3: CSVVGRRSYNEQFF; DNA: TGCAGCGTTGTAGGGCGGAGGTCCTACAATGAGCAGTTCTTC